This passage covers 2 T cell receptor beta chains from one sample sequenced in a study of blood T cell repertoires in COVID-19. This table comes from immunoSEQ multiplex PCR, and its TCRdb copy is limited to in-frame clones, with some not included. The table has 110,000 to 150,000 clones, more than 65% seen once; the top ten hold around 13%. The sample comprised peripheral blood. The receptors here all came from a man of 80 years or more with acute or convalescent COVID-19.

The chain uses TRBV28 and TRBJ2-3; 12 bases are shared with TRBD2. The germline V gene has CDR1 MDHEN and CDR2 SYDVKM. V lost 1 base to trimming and J lost 4 bases; unmatched junction nucleotides: 3. The CDR3 extends over 16 amino acids. CDR3 region: CASSLFSSGGADTQYF. The CDR3 DNA follows: TGTGCCAGCAGTTTATTCTCTAGCGGGGGGGCAGATACGCAGTATTTT.

The chain is built from TRBV7-9 and TRBJ2-5; D possibly corresponds to TRBD1 (5 bases). Germline loops: CDR1 SEHNR, CDR2 FQNEAQ (reference sequence). The CDR3 consists of 15 residues. The ends were cut back, 0 bases at V and 2 bases at J, with 10 bases in the middle. CDR3 sequence reads: CASSLALQEQETQYF. The CDR3 coding sequence is TGTGCCAGCAGCTTAGCGCTACAGGAACAAGAGACCCAGTACTTC. Looking up the rest from reference TRBV7-9 and TRBJ2-5 gives the full variable domain: DTGVSQNPRHKITKRGQNVTFRCDPISEHNRLYWYRQTLGQGPEFLTYFQNEAQLEKSRLLSDRFSAERPKGSFSTLEIQRTEQGDSAMYLCASSLALQEQETQYFGPGTRLLVL.